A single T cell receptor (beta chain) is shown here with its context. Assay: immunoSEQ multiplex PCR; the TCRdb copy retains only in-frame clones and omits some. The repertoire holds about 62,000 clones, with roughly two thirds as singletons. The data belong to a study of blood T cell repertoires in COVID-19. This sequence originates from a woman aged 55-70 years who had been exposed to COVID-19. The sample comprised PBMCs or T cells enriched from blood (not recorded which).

CDR3 DNA: TGCGCCAGCAGCTTAAGGGCTAGCGGGGGGACTAGCACAGATACGCAGTATTTT. Residues: CASSLRASGGTSTDTQYF. V usage is TRBV5-1 and J usage is TRBJ2-3; the match to TRBD2 covers 11 bases. The CDR3 totals 18 residues. The trim removed 2 bases at V and 0 bases at J, leaving 8 bases unmatched. Germline V gene data show CDR1 as SGHRS and CDR2 as YFSETQ.